The clone carrying this T cell receptor (beta chain) came up many times. Its antigen is as yet unknown. This record belongs to a study of response to subunit inactivated influenza vaccine. Study results and limitations: Every seasonal influenza vaccination brings in few new T cells, the authors suggested.

MiXCR, run by TCRdb on the RT-PCR reads, gives a single entry per CDR3 protein. The table records roughly 710,000 distinct CDR3 sequences, around 15% of them present only once. Trimming cost V 3 bases and J 0 bases, with 12 bases left between them. This CDR3 has 16 amino acids. The receptor's source is a man in his fifties who received an inactivated influenza vaccine. Sequencing was performed on PBMCs from blood, taken around two weeks before vaccination. The chain employs TRBV12-3 or TRBV12-4 and TRBJ2-1; TRBD2 might be the D (6 bases). Written as DNA, the CDR3 is TGTGCCAGCAGTTTGCGCGGGGCCAGCTCCTACAATGAGCAGTTCTTC. Translated: CASSLRGASSYNEQFF.